This TCR beta chain was obtained from a study of cytomegalovirus exposure and HLA in healthy donors. Study-wide context: Genetic ancestry analysis placed around 76% of the 400 or so donors that were genotyped in the Caucasian-associated cluster.

Deletions cut 7 bases from V and 4 bases from J, with 10 bases between. From germline, CDR1 is SQVTM and CDR2 ANQGSEA. This CDR3 contains 12 residues. The PCR had 60 Vbeta and 13 Jbeta primers. Profiling relied on immunoSEQ multiplex PCR, and the TCRdb table lists in-frame clones only, not all of them. The data show about 35,000 clones, with 90% seen just once and 2.7% held by the top ten. The specimen sequenced was PBMCs. The rearrangement links TRBV29-1 to TRBJ2-2; no definite D call. The receptor was derived from a woman aged 18-29 years in good health and CMV-seronegative. CDR3 nucleotide sequence: TGCAGCGCCCTGGCCCTCACCGGGGAGCTGTTTTTT. It translates to CSALALTGELFF.